Shown below are 9 T cell receptor beta chains from a single sample sequenced in a study of CD8+ T cells in alopecia areata. Following extraction, RNA underwent reverse transcription to cDNA, which served as the sequencing template. Only in-frame clones appear in the TCRdb table, and some are missing; sequencing was by immunoSEQ multiplex PCR. Of about 140,000 clones in the sample, about three fifths were seen once. Sequencing input: CD8+ T cells sorted from blood. The source is a human donor in good health.

The chain uses TRBV15 and TRBJ2-1; 9 bases are a match to TRBD1. The CDR3 contains 16 residues. Germline assignment: CDR1 LNHNV and CDR2 YYDKDF (reference sequence). The junction had 11 bases not matched to a gene; V was cut back by 3 bases and J by 8 bases. CDR3 protein: CATSSEDRDRVDEQFF. CDR3 bases: TGTGCCACCAGCAGTGAAGACCGGGACAGGGTTGATGAGCAGTTCTTC.

The rearrangement uses TRBV28 and TRBJ2-7; no firm D call. Trimming took off 7 bases at V and 0 bases at J, with 10 bases between the two ends. Per the germline V gene, CDR1 is MDHEN and CDR2 is SYDVKM. The CDR3 sequence is 13 residues long. CDR3 DNA: TGTGCCAGCATCAAACAGCTCTCCTACGAGCAGTACTTC. Protein: CASIKQLSYEQYF.

The J gene is TRBJ2-2, the V gene TRBV7-9; D is unclear. This CDR3 is 12 amino acids long. CDR1 and CDR2 (germline): SEHNR, FQNEAQ (reference sequence). V was trimmed by 10 bases and J by 6 bases, leaving 12 bases between them. CDR3 sequence: CANQAQAGELFF. The CDR3 bases are TGTGCCAACCAGGCCCAGGCCGGGGAGCTGTTTTTT.

J is TRBJ1-5 and V is TRBV23-1; D is ambiguous. TRBV23-1 is an open reading frame whose function is uncertain. The ends were cut back, 0 bases at V and 3 bases at J, with 6 bases in the middle. The CDR3 covers 14 residues. The CDR3 region has the DNA TGCGCCAGCAGTCAATCACTGAACAATCAGCCCCAGCATTTT. Translating gives CASSQSLNNQPQHF.

The table lists this clone with a few counts. The V call is TRBV25-1, the J call TRBJ2-2; no firm D call. The CDR3 totals 13 residues. Trimming cost V 4 bases and J 1 base, with 4 bases left between them. Germline CDR1 reads MGHDK; CDR2 reads SYGVNS. In nucleotides, the CDR3 is TGTGCCAGCAGTGGACAGAACACCGGGGAGCTGTTTTTT. Residues: CASSGQNTGELFF. Full variable domain (outside the CDR3, taken from reference TRBV25-1 and TRBJ2-2): EADIYQTPRYLVIGTGKKITLECSQTMGHDKMYWYQQDPGMELHLIHYSYGVNSTEKGDLSSESTVSRIRTEHFPLTLESARPSHTSQYLCASSGQNTGELFFGEGSRLTVL.

J is TRBJ1-2 and V is TRBV25-1; the D is unclear. V was clipped by 3 bases and J by 8 bases, with 10 bases between them. CDR1 MGHDK and CDR2 SYGVNS come from the germline V gene. The CDR3 runs 12 residues. CDR3: CASSEGWFGYTF. CDR3 sequence (DNA): TGTGCCAGCAGTGAGGGATGGTTCGGCTACACCTTC.

The V gene is TRBV27, the J gene TRBJ2-1, with D tentatively TRBD1 (6 bases). The germline CDR1 and CDR2 sequences are MNHEY and SMNVEV (reference sequence). The CDR3 covers 13 residues. V was cut by 3 bases and J by 6 bases, with 9 bases left in between. The CDR3 is CASSFPRGNEQFF. As DNA, the CDR3 is TGTGCCAGCAGTTTTCCCAGGGGCAATGAGCAGTTCTTC.

This clone was observed once. The chain combines TRBV5-4 with TRBJ2-7, with 10 bases identical to TRBD1. This CDR3 contains 15 residues. Unmatched junction bases numbered 10, after V lost 4 bases and J lost 6 bases. CDR1 SGHNT and CDR2 YYREEE come from the germline V gene (reference sequence). The CDR3 sequence is CASSNGQGGLREQYF. The CDR3 DNA reads as TGTGCCAGCAGCAACGGACAGGGGGGTCTCCGCGAGCAGTACTTC. The entire variable domain, with the rest obtained from reference TRBV5-4 and TRBJ2-7, is as follows: ETGVTQSPTHLIKTRGQQVTLRCSSQSGHNTVSWYQQALGQGPQFIFQYYREEENGRGNFPPRFSGLQFPNYSSELNVNALELDDSALYLCASSNGQGGLREQYFGPGTRLTVT.

This clone was seen a few times. The chain has TRBV29-1 and TRBJ2-1; D unresolved. V was cut by 1 base and J by 0 bases, with 13 bases left in between. Germline CDR1 reads SQVTM; CDR2 reads ANQGSEA. The CDR3 length is 16 residues. CDR3: CSVEGVGQSSYNEQFF. As DNA, the CDR3 is TGCAGCGTTGAAGGGGTAGGCCAGAGCTCCTACAATGAGCAGTTCTTC.